Reported below is one T cell receptor (beta chain). The antigen remains unidentified. This may stem from a read error, because a much larger clone lies one nucleotide away. A second about 6 to 11 cycle PCR used barcoded and J-beta primers. TCRdb re-analysed the 5' RACE reads in MiXCR, keeping a single row per CDR3 protein. The profile shows about 780,000 distinct CDR3 sequences, 35% to 60% of them singletons. This sample is part of a study of blood T cells in healthy people across ages. Findings and limits, study-wide: Fewer expanded clones and more diversity marked long-lived versus aged donors.

Sequencing input: blood. The clonotype originates from a man older than 75 in good health.

The CDR3 DNA reads as TGTGCCATCAGTGTGAATAGCGGGAGGGCCAATAAGCAGTTCTTC. Translating it yields CAISVNSGRANKQFF. V and J are TRBV10-3 and TRBJ2-1; TRBD2 agrees at 11 bases. The germline V gene encodes CDR1 ENHRY and CDR2 SYGVKD. This CDR3 comprises 15 residues.